These 18 T cell receptor beta chains were sequenced from one sample in a study of shared clonotypes between healthy human individuals. Produced via immunoSEQ multiplex PCR; TCRdb's table is partial and in-frame only. Counted here are 2 million to 3 million clones, under 95% occurring once; the ten biggest clones make up 0.35% to 0.45%. Specimen: naive CD4+ T cells from PBMCs. Stated subset: CD45RA+ positively selected. The receptors stem from a man aged 18 to 30 in good health. Some clones in this sample may be carry-over from other donors' samples.

This chain links TRBV14 with TRBJ2-1; 8 positions agree with TRBD2. After removal of 4 bases from V and 4 bases from J, the junction contained 6 bases not matched to a gene. Germline lookup yields CDR1 SGHDN and CDR2 FVKESK. The CDR3 has 15 residues. The CDR3 spells CASSLITSGYNEQFF. Here the CDR3 DNA reads TGTGCCAGCAGCCTCATCACTAGCGGATACAATGAGCAGTTCTTC.

The chain has TRBV27 and TRBJ2-7, with D maybe TRBD1 (6 bases). The CDR3 sequence is 14 residues long. Germline V lookup: CDR1 MNHEY, CDR2 SMNVEV (reference sequence). V dropped 5 bases and J dropped 4 bases, with 15 bases sitting between them. The CDR3 spells CASSPQPQGYEQYF. The CDR3 DNA sequence: TGTGCCAGCAGTCCCCAACCCCAGGGGTACGAGCAGTACTTC.

The genes are TRBV11-1 and TRBJ2-5; 8 bases map to TRBD1. CDR3 length: 14 residues. The V gene's germline CDR1 is SGHAT and CDR2 FQDESV (reference sequence). V shed 2 bases and J 6 bases; nucleotides not matched to a gene: 5. CDR3 DNA sequence: TGTGCCAGCAGCTTAACAGGGGGATGGAAGACCCAGTACTTC. Translating it yields CASSLTGGWKTQYF.

The chain carries TRBV2 and TRBJ2-1; 8 bases map to TRBD1. The J segment lost 5 bases and the V segment lost 5 bases, leaving 5 bases of the junction unmatched. The CDR3 is 14 residues long. Germline CDR1 SNHLY, CDR2 FYNNEI. The CDR3 region has the DNA TGTGCCAGCAGTCGGACAGGGACCAACAATGAGCAGTTCTTC. Protein sequence: CASSRTGTNNEQFF.

The V gene is TRBV29-1, the J gene TRBJ2-5; tentatively, D is TRBD2 (5 bases). Gene TRBJ2-7 matches the end of the DNA better, so the J call may be wrong. The CDR3 contains 12 residues. The germline CDR1 and CDR2 sequences are SQVTM and ANQGSEA. The CDR3 region has the DNA TGCAGCGTTGAGACGGGAAGTTACGAGCAGTACTTC. This sequence encodes CSVETGSYEQYF.

Points on this clone: Other nucleotide sequences in the sample specify the same CDR3. This sequence joins TRBV5-1 and TRBJ2-3; the match to TRBD2 covers 10 bases. Germline V CDR1 and CDR2: SGHRS, YFSETQ. The V and J ends lost 4 bases and 0 bases, in that order; junction bases with no gene match: 5. CDR3 length equals 16 residues. DNA of the CDR3: TGCGCCAGCAGCCCCGGACTAGCGGTTAGCACAGATACGCAGTATTTT. Encoded protein: CASSPGLAVSTDTQYF. Filled out from reference TRBV5-1 and TRBJ2-3, the complete variable domain reads KAGVTQTPRYLIKTRGQQVTLSCSPISGHRSVSWYQQTPGQGLQFLFEYFSETQRNKGNFPGRFSGRQFSNSRSEMNVSTLELGDSALYLCASSPGLAVSTDTQYFGPGTRLTVL.

The rearrangement uses TRBV28 and TRBJ1-5; D perhaps matches TRBD1 (6 bases). V lost 8 bases to trimming and J lost 6 bases, with 20 bases between them. Germline CDR1 is MDHEN and CDR2 is SYDVKM. This CDR3 region has 15 residues. The CDR3 DNA sequence: TGTGCCAGCCGAATGGCAGGGGATCGGGGTCAGCCCCAGCATTTT. Translated, it gives CASRMAGDRGQPQHF.

The chain uses TRBV7-2 and TRBJ1-1; perhaps TRBD1 as D (5 bases). Germline loops: CDR1 SGHTA, CDR2 FQGNSA. V was shortened by 3 bases and J by 4 bases, with 15 bases between the two germline ends. The CDR3 has 15 amino acids. CDR3: CASSLYSQGLTEAFF. CDR3 bases: TGTGCCAGCAGCTTGTACAGCCAGGGACTCACTGAAGCTTTCTTT. The full variable domain, in which reference TRBV7-2 and TRBJ1-1 provide the parts outside the CDR3, is GAGVSQSPSNKVTEKGKDVELRCDPISGHTALYWYRQSLGQGLEFLIYFQGNSAPDKSGLPSDRFSAERTGGSVSTLTIQRTQQEDSAVYLCASSLYSQGLTEAFFGQGTRLTVV.

The genes are TRBV11-2 and TRBJ2-7, with D possibly being TRBD1 (6 bases). The CDR3 length is 14 residues. The V end was cut by 5 bases, the J end by 2 bases, with 13 bases between. Germline CDR1 and CDR2: SGHAT and FQNNGV. The CDR3 loop reads CASSRTTGTYEQYF. The CDR3 nucleotides are TGTGCCAGCAGCCGAACAACAGGGACCTACGAGCAGTACTTC.

The chain uses TRBV28 and TRBJ2-3; TRBD1 matches 7 bases. V trimming: 4 bases; J trimming: 3 bases; junction bases outside the gene matches: 4. The V gene's germline CDR1 is MDHEN and CDR2 SYDVKM. CDR3 length: 14 amino acids. CDR3 nucleotide sequence: TGTGCCAGCAGTTCCCGGGACAGAACAGATACGCAGTATTTT. It encodes CASSSRDRTDTQYF. The full variable domain, in which reference TRBV28 and TRBJ2-3 provide the parts outside the CDR3, is DVKVTQSSRYLVKRTGEKVFLECVQDMDHENMFWYRQDPGLGLRLIYFSYDVKMKEKGDIPEGYSVSREKKERFSLILESASTNQTSMYLCASSSRDRTDTQYFGPGTRLTVL.

The chain's CDR3 is CASSPGLSGELFF. The CDR3 nucleotides read TGCGCCAGCAGCCCTGGACTATCCGGGGAGCTGTTTTTT. This rearrangement joins TRBV5-1 to TRBJ2-2, with D perhaps TRBD2 (6 bases). The length of the CDR3 is 13 residues. Germline CDR1 reads SGHRS; CDR2 reads YFSETQ. V was pared by 4 bases and J by 6 bases, with 10 bases between.

This chain connects TRBV5-1 to TRBJ2-7, with 10 bases aligning to TRBD1. The CDR3 has 16 amino acids. After removal of 4 bases from V and 1 base from J, the junction contained 8 bases not matched to a gene. In germline, CDR1 is SGHRS, CDR2 YFSETQ. CDR3 amino acids: CASSPLGTGVSYEQYF. CDR3 nucleotides: TGCGCCAGCAGCCCGCTCGGGACAGGGGTTTCCTACGAGCAGTACTTC.

The rearrangement links TRBV2 to TRBJ1-4; the D gene is possibly TRBD1 (5 bases). V was shortened by 7 bases and J by 5 bases, with 14 bases between the two germline ends. Germline V gives CDR1 SNHLY, CDR2 FYNNEI. This CDR3 has 14 residues. The CDR3 DNA follows: TGTGCCAGCAAACGGGACGCAAAGAATGAAAAACTGTTTTTT. It translates to CASKRDAKNEKLFF.

This clone has a single count. The chain combines TRBV19 with TRBJ1-4; TRBD1 matches at 9 bases. The trim removed 7 bases at V and 8 bases at J, leaving 5 bases unmatched. Germline V gene sequence: CDR1 LNHDA, CDR2 SQIVND (reference sequence). The CDR3 extends over 13 amino acids. CDR3 DNA: TGTGCCAGTAAGGACAGGGGAGGCGAAAAACTGTTTTTT. Encoded protein: CASKDRGGEKLFF.

The chain joins TRBV4-2 to TRBJ2-1; TRBD2 matches at 9 bases. J lost 7 bases, V lost 3 bases, and 13 bases had no gene match. The CDR3 runs to 17 residues. Germline lookup yields CDR1 LGHNA and CDR2 YNFKEQ. CDR3 sequence (DNA): TGTGCCAGCAGCCACGGACTAGCGACCTTAAGAGGGAATGAGCAGTTCTTC. Protein: CASSHGLATLRGNEQFF.

Here the CDR3 DNA reads TGTGCCAGCAGTTACTCGGGCGGGGACACTGAAGCTTTCTTT. Amino acid sequence: CASSYSGGDTEAFF. The chain has TRBV6-5 and TRBJ1-1; D is uncertain. V lost 0 bases and J lost 3, with 8 bases in between. This CDR3 has 14 amino acids. Germline values: CDR1 MNHEY, CDR2 SVGAGI.

In regard to this clone: Other DNA sequences from this sample encode an identical CDR3 as well. V gene TRBV9 combines with J gene TRBJ2-1, with D perhaps matching TRBD2 (5 bases). V lost 3 bases, J lost 4 bases, and 5 bases lay in between. This CDR3 is 12 amino acids long. CDR1 is SGDLS, CDR2 YYNGEE, per germline. The CDR3 spells CASSGTYNEQFF. CDR3 nucleotides: TGTGCCAGCAGCGGGACTTACAATGAGCAGTTCTTC.

Concerning this clone: The same CDR3 can be traced to other DNA sequences in this sample. The rearrangement joins TRBV7-6 to TRBJ2-5; D gene uncertain. Trimming cost V 4 bases and J 4 bases, with 7 bases left between them. Germline V gives CDR1 SGHVS, CDR2 FNYEAQ. This CDR3 comprises 12 residues. The CDR3 DNA sequence: TGTGCCAGCAGCTCGCGTCGAGAGACCCAGTACTTC. This translates into CASSSRRETQYF.